The rows below give T cell receptor beta chains drawn from one sample of a study of T-cell memory formation after mild COVID-19. TCRdb reprocessed the 5' RACE reads with MiXCR, giving one entry per CDR3 protein. The sample consists of 250,000 to 300,000 distinct CDR3 sequences, over 15% of them appearing once. The sequenced material came from PBMCs or a T cell subset sorted from them (not recorded which). The receptor set was obtained from a man between 18 and 35 years old who had mild COVID-19 (a few samples of this study predate the infection). Cell type and time point are not known. Each CDR3 is given with its conserved first and last residue. Fields, in order: CDR3 protein, V gene, J gene.

CASGSGAYNEQFF	TRBV12-3/TRBV12-4	TRBJ2-1
CASSSRDTYYGYTF	TRBV14	TRBJ1-2
CSARKLAGVRDTQYF	TRBV20-1	TRBJ2-3
CASSPDIANTGELFF	TRBV19	TRBJ2-2
CASSLLDRGNPNIQYF	TRBV27	TRBJ2-4
CAISESVGTQYF	TRBV10-3	TRBJ2-3
CASSSLGQGVNQPQHF	TRBV7-2	TRBJ1-5
CASSPPWGRDEETQYF	TRBV18	TRBJ2-5
CASSVAAGITDTQYF	TRBV9	TRBJ2-3
CASGGRNTEAFF	TRBV9	TRBJ1-1
CASSPSRSRGNNSPLHF	TRBV5-4	TRBJ1-6
CASSLVRRAFSTGELFF	TRBV7-2	TRBJ2-2
CASSYEGDFGNTIYF	TRBV6-6	TRBJ1-3
CSAKGRWEQYF	TRBV20-1	TRBJ2-7
CSATAVGGGDYGYTF	TRBV20-1	TRBJ1-2
CASSLGTDWETQYF	TRBV6-5	TRBJ2-5
CASSDSLYEQYF	TRBV25-1	TRBJ2-7
CASSLAGAGKTQYF	TRBV7-2	TRBJ2-5
CATSRDQGIYGYTF	TRBV15	TRBJ1-2
CASSLDAPGSGTEAFF	TRBV11-2	TRBJ1-1
CASSLGTGGLYEQYF	TRBV12-3/TRBV12-4	TRBJ2-7
CASTDRGDAEAFF	TRBV25-1	TRBJ1-1
CSVLPRPGETQYF	TRBV29-1	TRBJ2-5
CASSQGPGQENTEAFF	TRBV4-3	TRBJ1-1
CASSLGGMTSTDTQYF	TRBV5-1	TRBJ2-3
CASSYSRLDRVTYEQYF	TRBV6-5	TRBJ2-7
CASSLGWTTGYGYTF	TRBV7-9	TRBJ1-2
CAISDGGGGNEQFF	TRBV10-3	TRBJ2-1
CASSQWDRGNSPLHF	TRBV14	TRBJ1-6
CASSIGGQKNIQYF	TRBV19	TRBJ2-4
CASSPDISYGYTF	TRBV6-1	TRBJ1-2
CSARDWVPNSPLHF	TRBV20-1	TRBJ1-6
CASSLGQGATQYF	TRBV7-7	TRBJ2-5
CATTDRGYGDTQYF	TRBV6-5	TRBJ2-3
CASSPQPTADTQYF	TRBV9	TRBJ2-3
CATLGTGEAGELFF	TRBV10-3	TRBJ2-2
CSARSSGGTNEQFF	TRBV20-1	TRBJ2-1
CASSFAGGPQETQYF	TRBV7-8	TRBJ2-5
CASSRLRGGGTQYF	TRBV5-1	TRBJ2-5
CAWGTMTGRLYGYTF	TRBV30	TRBJ1-2
CASSEPAGFQETQYF	TRBV25-1	TRBJ2-5
CASSWDRAQPQHF	TRBV12-3/TRBV12-4	TRBJ1-5
CASSLGYGGFDEQFF	TRBV11-2	TRBJ2-1
CSARGGGGANNEQFF	TRBV20-1	TRBJ2-1
CASSQEGGKNIQYF	TRBV4-2	TRBJ2-4
CARRRGGVLFF	TRBV3-1	TRBJ1-4
CSVELGVPPTQYF	TRBV29-1	TRBJ2-5
CASSRDWTVNTEAFF	TRBV3-1	TRBJ1-1
CASSLVSSYNEQFF	TRBV7-6	TRBJ2-1
CASSYPSGTVADTQYF	TRBV6-2/TRBV6-3	TRBJ2-3
CASSLAGPSYEQYF	TRBV12-3/TRBV12-4	TRBJ2-7
CASSLDGALLEQFF	TRBV5-1	TRBJ2-1
CASSLLGSGNTIYF	TRBV28	TRBJ1-3
CASRPGSVYNEQFF	TRBV5-1	TRBJ2-1
CASSERGWSTDTQYF	TRBV2	TRBJ2-3
CSATGGRYGYTF	TRBV20-1	TRBJ1-2
CAARQGAGYGYTF	TRBV4-2	TRBJ1-2
CASSFNRGSQQETQYF	TRBV7-6	TRBJ2-5
CASSATDWGGKTQYF	TRBV7-2	TRBJ2-5